Listed here is a single T cell receptor (beta chain). Its specificity is unknown. V was trimmed by 10 bases and J by 6 bases, leaving 15 bases between them. The germline V gene has CDR1 ENHRY and CDR2 SYGVKD. The CDR3 is 12 amino acids. Sequencing relied on immunoSEQ assay v3.0, run at survey level. TCRdb's copy holds only in-frame clones and misses some; the assay was immunoSEQ multiplex PCR. The sample lists tens of thousands of clones; around 85% were seen once. This specimen comes from a study of long-term antiretroviral therapy in people with HIV. Findings and limits, study-wide: The study collected no data on ART adherence, viral resistance or therapy changes.

Inclusion required at least two post-ART and at least one pre-ART PBMC samples. People in the study who had HIV all got their treatment in the United States. The specimen comprised unsorted PBMCs, sampled 3 years after starting antiretroviral therapy. The chain recombines TRBV10-3 with TRBJ1-1; D is uncertain. This sequence was found in a middle-aged man with HIV. The CDR3 DNA reads TGTGCCAGTTTATCTCACGGCGCTGAAGCTTTCTTT. Protein sequence: CASLSHGAEAFF.